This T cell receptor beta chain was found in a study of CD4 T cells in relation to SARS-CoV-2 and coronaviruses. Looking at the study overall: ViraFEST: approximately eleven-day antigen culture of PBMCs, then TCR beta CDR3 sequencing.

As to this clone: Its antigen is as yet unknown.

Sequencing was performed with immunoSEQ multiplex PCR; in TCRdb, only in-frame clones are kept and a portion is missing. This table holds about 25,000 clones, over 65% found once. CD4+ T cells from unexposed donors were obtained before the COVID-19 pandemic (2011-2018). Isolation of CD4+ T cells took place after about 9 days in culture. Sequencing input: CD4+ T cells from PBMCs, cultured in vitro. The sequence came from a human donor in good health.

CDR3 loop: CASSPSLTDQETQYF. The DNA for the CDR3 is TGTGCCAGCTCACCATCTCTCACAGACCAAGAGACCCAGTACTTC. The gene calls are TRBV18 and TRBJ2-5, with D unclear. Trimming removed 2 bases from V and 0 bases from J, with 10 bases in between. The CDR3 is made up of 15 amino acids. The germline V gene encodes CDR1 KGHSH and CDR2 LQKENI.